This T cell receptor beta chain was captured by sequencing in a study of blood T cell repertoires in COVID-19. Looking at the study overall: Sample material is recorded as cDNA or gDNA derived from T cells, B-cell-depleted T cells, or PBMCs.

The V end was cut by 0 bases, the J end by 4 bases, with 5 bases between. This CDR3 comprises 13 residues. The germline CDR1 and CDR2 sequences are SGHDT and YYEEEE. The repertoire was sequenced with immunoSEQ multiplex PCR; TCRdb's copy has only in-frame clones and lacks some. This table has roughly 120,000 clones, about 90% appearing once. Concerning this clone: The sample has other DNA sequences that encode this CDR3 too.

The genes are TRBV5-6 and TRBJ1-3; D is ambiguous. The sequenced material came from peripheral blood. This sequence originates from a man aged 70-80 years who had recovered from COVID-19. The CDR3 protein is CASSLGAGNTIYF. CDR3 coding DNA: TGTGCCAGCAGCTTGGGAGCCGGAAACACCATATATTTT.